The 8 T cell receptor beta chains given below trace back to one sample, sequenced in a study of early T cells in non-severe SARS-CoV-2 infection. TCRdb fed the 5' RACE reads into MiXCR, producing one record per CDR3 protein. The top ten hold 24% of the sample, which has some 36,000 distinct CDR3 sequences, under 7% seen once. Here the sequenced sample was whole blood, taken at baseline. These receptors were obtained from an adult who was a healthcare worker with PCR-confirmed SARS-CoV-2 infection or an uninfected control (not recorded which).

CDR3 amino acids: CASSLVGGSSPNEQFF. The CDR3 DNA reads as TGTGCCAGCAGCTTAGTAGGAGGGAGTTCCCCCAATGAGCAGTTCTTC. This chain joins TRBV7-6 and TRBJ2-1, with D possibly being TRBD2 (6 bases). The V gene lost 1 base and the J gene lost 6 bases, with 16 bases spanning the gap. The CDR3 is 16 residues long. CDR1 is SGHVS and CDR2 is FNYEAQ in the germline V gene.

This clonotype showed up many times. The V and J genes are TRBV7-9 and TRBJ2-3; TRBD1 aligns across 7 bases. The germline gives CDR1 SEHNR, CDR2 FQNEAQ (reference sequence). With 4 bases clipped from V and 1 base from J, the junction kept 2 bases outside the gene matches. The CDR3 runs 14 residues. The CDR3 sequence is CASSSGQGTDTQYF. In DNA, the CDR3 is TGTGCCAGCAGCTCAGGACAGGGCACAGATACGCAGTATTTT.

This clonotype was counted ten times or more. The rearrangement joins TRBV19 to TRBJ2-2; D gene unclear. Trimming removed 7 bases from V and 4 bases from J, with 7 bases in between. CDR3 length equals 12 residues. Germline V gene data show CDR1 as LNHDA and CDR2 as SQIVND (reference sequence). The CDR3 here is CASNVGTGELFF. CDR3 sequence (DNA): TGTGCCAGTAATGTGGGCACCGGGGAGCTGTTTTTT.

This clonotype has more than one count but fewer than ten. V and J are TRBV15 and TRBJ2-7; 12 nucleotides align to TRBD2. This CDR3 has 18 amino acids. The V segment lost 0 bases and the J segment 0 bases; nucleotides outside the gene matches: 6. Germline V gene sequence: CDR1 LNHNV, CDR2 YYDKDF (reference sequence). DNA for the CDR3: TGTGCCACCAGCAGAGATGCGGGACTAGCGGGTCCCTCCTACGAGCAGTACTTC. Residues: CATSRDAGLAGPSYEQYF.

This clonotype was seen at least ten times. The chain employs TRBV29-1 and TRBJ2-7; TRBD2 matches 9 bases. V dropped 4 bases and J dropped 4; count of bases not matched to a gene: 5. This CDR3 contains 13 residues. Germline loops: CDR1 SQVTM, CDR2 ANQGSEA. The CDR3 DNA is TGCAGCGTTGTAGGCCTAGCGGGGTACGAGCAGTACTTC. Its protein product is CSVVGLAGYEQYF.

This clonotype appeared many times. V is TRBV28 and J is TRBJ1-2; D perhaps matches TRBD1 (6 bases). The CDR3 has 13 amino acids. The ends were cut back, 4 bases at V and 4 bases at J, with 10 bases in the middle. The germline CDR1 and CDR2 sequences are MDHEN and SYDVKM. In DNA, the CDR3 is TGTGCCAGCAGTTCCGGGGACACCTATGGCTACACCTTC. It translates to CASSSGDTYGYTF.

This clonotype was observed many times. This rearrangement joins TRBV5-1 to TRBJ2-7; TRBD1 agrees at 7 bases. J was trimmed by 2 bases and V by 4 bases; bases with no gene match: 9. There are 15 residues in the CDR3. Germline V lookup: CDR1 SGHRS, CDR2 YFSETQ. The CDR3 nucleotides are TGCGCCAGCAGCCCGGGACAGATCAAGACCTACGAGCAGTACTTC. This sequence encodes CASSPGQIKTYEQYF.

At least ten counts were recorded for this clonotype. The chain links TRBV18 to TRBJ2-7; 8 nucleotides agree with TRBD2. V lost 2 bases to trimming and J lost 0 bases; unmatched junction nucleotides: 3. Germline V gene sequence: CDR1 KGHSH, CDR2 LQKENI. This CDR3 comprises 15 residues. The CDR3 DNA sequence: TGTGCCAGCTCACCAGGGCTAGCGGGCTCCTACGAGCAGTACTTC. It codes for CASSPGLAGSYEQYF.